The next 25 T cell receptor beta chains were all read from a single sample in a study of blood T cells in healthy people across ages. It was with a sample-barcoded 5' primer and a J-beta primer mix that a second PCR of roughly 7 to 12 cycles was run. TCRdb processed the 5' RACE reads anew with MiXCR; each CDR3 protein has one entry. Counted here are some 370,000 distinct CDR3 sequences, about 55% occurring once; the ten biggest clones make up 51%. Material for sequencing was blood. These receptors were obtained from a man aged 55-75 years in good health.

The table lists this clonotype with a few counts. The J gene is TRBJ2-1, the V gene TRBV20-1; D is perhaps TRBD1 (5 bases). From germline, CDR1 is DFQATT and CDR2 SNEGSKA (reference sequence). This CDR3 spans 13 amino acids. Trimming removed 6 bases from V and 8 bases from J, with 17 bases in between. CDR3 in amino acids: CSAIALGLDEQFF. DNA for the CDR3: TGCAGTGCCATTGCTTTGGGGCTGGATGAGCAGTTCTTC.

The chain carries TRBV7-9 and TRBJ1-4, with TRBD1 as a possible D gene (5 bases). Germline CDR1 is SEHNR and CDR2 is FQNEAQ (reference sequence). The V and J ends lost 4 bases and 7 bases respectively, with 16 bases between them. CDR3 length: 15 residues. CDR3 bases: TGTGCCAGCAGCTCCCTTGGGGGTCCGGGTGAAAAACTGTTTTTT. This gives the protein CASSSLGGPGEKLFF.

This clonotype was observed a handful of times. The genes are TRBV11-2 and TRBJ2-5, with TRBD2 matching over 7 bases. The V gene end was trimmed by 5 bases and the J gene end by 5 bases; junction bases not matched to a gene: 8. CDR3 length equals 14 residues. Germline V gene sequence: CDR1 SGHAT, CDR2 FQNNGV. CDR3 DNA sequence: TGTGCCAGCAGCACCGCACTAGCGAGGGAGACCCAGTACTTC. It specifies CASSTALARETQYF.

This clonotype was recorded a few times. The gene calls are TRBV29-1 and TRBJ2-7; D may match TRBD1 or TRBD2 (5 bases each). The CDR3 covers 13 residues. Between the trimmed V and J ends, which lost 4 bases and 3 bases, there was a span of 13 bases. Germline V lookup: CDR1 SQVTM, CDR2 ANQGSEA. CDR3 DNA sequence: TGCAGCGTTGGAGGGGCCTACATCTACGAGCAGTACTTC. Protein: CSVGGAYIYEQYF.

This clonotype was detected many times. J is TRBJ2-3 and V is TRBV2; no reliable D call. The ends were cut back, 6 bases at V and 2 bases at J, with 21 bases in the middle. CDR3 length: 17 amino acids. Germline CDR1 and CDR2: SNHLY and FYNNEI. The CDR3 coding sequence is TGTGCCAGCAGGGGCTCTAGGACGGCCCAGTTCACAGATACGCAGTATTTT. Translated: CASRGSRTAQFTDTQYF.

The V call is TRBV10-3, the J call TRBJ2-5; 12 bases are shared with TRBD2. The DNA matches TRBJ2-7 better at its end, which makes the J call doubtful. CDR3 size: 14 residues. Germline CDR1 ENHRY, CDR2 SYGVKD. The CDR3 protein is CAIRPGLAGHEQYF. For the CDR3, the DNA is TGTGCCATCAGGCCGGGACTAGCGGGCCACGAGCAGTACTTC.

This chain joins TRBV28 and TRBJ2-1, with D tentatively TRBD1 (8 bases). Germline values: CDR1 MDHEN, CDR2 SYDVKM. V gave up 6 bases and J gave up 0 bases, with 15 bases separating them. The CDR3 length is 16 residues. In nucleotides, the CDR3 is TGTGCCAGCAGAGGACAGGGAGGGAGCTCCTACAATGAGCAGTTCTTC. Translating it yields CASRGQGGSSYNEQFF.

This clonotype was picked up a small number of times. The rearrangement uses TRBV20-1 and TRBJ2-3, with 13 bases that match TRBD2. The trim removed 5 bases at V and 2 bases at J, leaving 7 bases unmatched. The CDR3 spans 16 residues. Germline lookup yields CDR1 DFQATT and CDR2 SNEGSKA (reference sequence). The CDR3 region is CSAPTGTSGTTDTQYF. The DNA for the CDR3 is TGCAGTGCTCCGACTGGGACTAGCGGGACCACAGATACGCAGTATTTT.

This clonotype has just a few counts. The chain is built from TRBV27 and TRBJ1-2; D unresolved. CDR1 is MNHEY, CDR2 SMNVEV, per germline (reference sequence). V was trimmed by 5 bases and J by 5 bases, leaving 18 bases between them. The CDR3 runs 15 residues. In DNA, the CDR3 is TGTGCCAGCAGTACTCGACTAGGGCTGGGGTATGGCTACACCTTC. It codes for CASSTRLGLGYGYTF.

This clonotype has only one observation. V usage is TRBV20-1 and J usage is TRBJ1-5; the D gene is possibly TRBD1 (6 bases). The CDR3 loop spans 16 amino acids. Germline V gives CDR1 DFQATT, CDR2 SNEGSKA (reference sequence). Between the trimmed V and J ends, which lost 0 bases and 9 bases, there was a span of 21 bases. The CDR3 protein is CSARDRPGRGLGPQHF. CDR3 in DNA: TGCAGTGCTAGAGATCGGCCCGGCAGGGGTCTTGGGCCCCAGCATTTT.

The J gene is TRBJ2-5, the V gene TRBV10-3, with 8 positions matching TRBD1. The last part of the DNA fits TRBJ2-7 better; the J call may be wrong. This CDR3 has 14 residues. CDR1 and CDR2 (germline): ENHRY, SYGVKD. CDR3 sequence: CAIKMTGESHEQYF. The CDR3 coding sequence is TGTGCCATCAAAATGACAGGGGAGTCCCACGAGCAGTACTTC.

The chain joins TRBV7-2 to TRBJ2-7; 11 bases fit TRBD1. Germline V CDR1 and CDR2: SGHTA, FQGNSA. V shed 1 base and J 4 bases; nucleotides not matched to a gene: 6. This CDR3 spans 16 amino acids. Written as DNA, the CDR3 is TGTGCCAGCAGCTTAGGGACAGGGGGCTCCTCATACGAGCAGTACTTC. This gives the protein CASSLGTGGSSYEQYF.

The chain joins TRBV20-1 to TRBJ2-3, with TRBD2 identical over 8 bases. From germline, CDR1 is DFQATT and CDR2 SNEGSKA (reference sequence). The V gene end was trimmed by 5 bases and the J gene end by 3 bases; junction bases not matched to a gene: 7. This CDR3 is 14 amino acids long. The CDR3 region has the DNA TGCAGTGCTGAACGGGGGGGTTATACAGATACGCAGTATTTT. This translates into CSAERGGYTDTQYF.

The rearrangement links TRBV29-1 to TRBJ2-1; D gene ambiguous. TRBJ2-7 explains the end of the DNA better; the J call may be wrong. The CDR3 totals 10 residues. Germline V gene sequence: CDR1 SQVTM, CDR2 ANQGSEA. CDR3 DNA sequence: TGCAGCGCCTCCGACGCCGAGCAGTACTTC. Its protein is CSASDAEQYF.

This clonotype has just a few counts. The chain has TRBV2 and TRBJ2-3; 7 nucleotides match TRBD2. CDR1 is SNHLY and CDR2 is FYNNEI in the germline V gene. With 11 bases clipped from V and 4 bases from J, the junction kept 6 bases outside the gene matches. The CDR3 runs to 12 residues. CDR3 sequence: CAGGVSADTQYF. For the CDR3, the DNA is TGTGCCGGGGGGGTGTCGGCAGATACGCAGTATTTT.

The chain links TRBV12-3 or TRBV12-4 to TRBJ1-2, with D maybe TRBD1 (5 bases). This CDR3 contains 15 residues. The V end was cut by 8 bases, the J end by 2 bases, with 18 bases between. DNA of the CDR3: TGTGCCAGCCGCCAAGGGGCAGGAGCCAACTATGGCTACACCTTC. It encodes CASRQGAGANYGYTF.

This clonotype was picked up one time. This sequence joins TRBV9 and TRBJ2-1; D gene unclear. CDR3 length: 14 residues. Germline-derived CDR1 and CDR2 are SGDLS and YYNGEE. Trimming cost V 0 bases and J 9 bases, with 13 bases left between them. DNA of the CDR3: TGTGCCAGCAGCGTAGACCCACGCCACGGTGAGCAGTTCTTC. This sequence encodes CASSVDPRHGEQFF.

This chain joins TRBV29-1 and TRBJ2-7, with D tentatively TRBD2 (7 bases). This CDR3 contains 13 residues. V shed 7 bases and J shed 3 bases, with 16 bases lying between them. Germline V CDR1 and CDR2: SQVTM, ANQGSEA. The CDR3 loop reads CSAGGGIYYEQYF. The DNA of the CDR3 is TGCAGCGCGGGGGGCGGGATATACTACGAGCAGTACTTC.

The genes are TRBV20-1 and TRBJ2-2, with 7 bases matching TRBD2. This CDR3 is built from 16 residues. CDR1 DFQATT and CDR2 SNEGSKA come from the germline V gene (reference sequence). V lost 7 bases, J lost 1 base, and 12 bases stayed unmatched. This CDR3 is CSGTAQGGLNTGELFF. In DNA form, the CDR3 reads TGCAGTGGGACCGCCCAGGGAGGGCTGAACACCGGGGAGCTGTTTTTT.

This clonotype was seen a few times. The chain carries TRBV5-6 and TRBJ1-1; perhaps TRBD1 as D (5 bases). V lost 4 bases to trimming and J lost 1 base, with 11 bases between them. This CDR3 has 14 amino acids. Germline CDR1 and CDR2: SGHDT and YYEEEE. For the CDR3, the DNA is TGTGCCAGCAGCCCGCCCACAGGGAACACTGAAGCTTTCTTT. Its translation is CASSPPTGNTEAFF. The full variable domain, its missing parts supplied by reference TRBV5-6 and TRBJ1-1, is DAGVTQSPTHLIKTRGQQVTLRCSPKSGHDTVSWYQQALGQGPQFIFQYYEEEERQRGNFPDRFSGHQFPNYSSELNVNALLLGDSALYLCASSPPTGNTEAFFGQGTRLTVV.

This clonotype showed up just a few times. The chain uses TRBV6-9 and TRBJ2-7, with 14 bases matching TRBD2. V was clipped by 6 bases and J by 2 bases; unmatched bases: 3. Germline CDR1 MNHGY, CDR2 SVAAGI. The CDR3 sequence is 15 residues long. CDR3 sequence (DNA): TGTGCCAGCAGGGGACTAGCGGGGGTTCCCTACGAGCAGTACTTC. Translating it yields CASRGLAGVPYEQYF.

Comment on this clonotype: Mismatch with germline at one junction end may stem from a read error. The chain joins TRBV4-3 to TRBJ1-1, with TRBD1 as a possible D gene (6 bases). The CDR3 consists of 16 residues. Germline V gene data show CDR1 as LGHNA and CDR2 as YSLEER. The CDR3 loop reads CASSQDGGGLDTKAFF. CDR3 sequence (DNA): TGCGCCAGCAGCCAAGATGGCGGGGGGCTAGACACTAAAGCTTTCTTT.

The sample holds a few counts of this clonotype. The V and J genes are TRBV9 and TRBJ2-5, with TRBD2 identical over 9 bases. The V gene end was trimmed by 0 bases and the J gene end by 1 base; junction bases not matched to a gene: 4. Germline V lookup: CDR1 SGDLS, CDR2 YYNGEE. The length of the CDR3 is 16 residues. The CDR3 region is CASSVGQRGAQETQYF. As DNA, the CDR3 is TGTGCCAGCAGCGTAGGGCAGCGGGGGGCCCAAGAGACCCAGTACTTC.

This clonotype has just one count. The gene calls are TRBV20-1 and TRBJ2-1; 10 positions match TRBD2. The junction had 8 bases not matched to a gene; V was cut back by 6 bases and J by 0 bases. The CDR3 length is 16 residues. CDR1 is DFQATT, CDR2 SNEGSKA, per germline (reference sequence). The CDR3 coding sequence is TGCAGTGCAGTCCCTCCTAGCGGGGGCTCCTACAATGAGCAGTTCTTC. It translates to CSAVPPSGGSYNEQFF.

The chain is built from TRBV7-2 and TRBJ2-7, with D perhaps matching TRBD2 (6 bases). The J call could be wrong; TRBJ2-5 is a better fit for the DNA end. CDR1 SGHTA and CDR2 FQGNSA come from the germline V gene. This CDR3 contains 12 residues. CDR3 in DNA: TGTGCCAGCAGCGGAGGGTGGGGGACCCAGTACTTC. Residues: CASSGGWGTQYF.